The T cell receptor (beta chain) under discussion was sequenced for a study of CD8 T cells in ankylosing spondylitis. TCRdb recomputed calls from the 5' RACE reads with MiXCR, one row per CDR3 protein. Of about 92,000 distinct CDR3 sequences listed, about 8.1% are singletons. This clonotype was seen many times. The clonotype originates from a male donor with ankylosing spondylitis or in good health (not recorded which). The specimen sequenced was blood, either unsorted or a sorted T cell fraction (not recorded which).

This chain's CDR3 is CASSSLAGGTYNEQFF. In nucleotides, the CDR3 is TGTGCCAGCAGCTCTTTAGCGGGGGGAACCTACAATGAGCAGTTCTTC. The rearrangement joins TRBV11-2 to TRBJ2-1, with TRBD2 identical over 10 bases. Germline V gives CDR1 SGHAT, CDR2 FQNNGV. CDR3 length: 16 amino acids. Unmatched junction bases numbered 5, after V lost 4 bases and J lost 2 bases.